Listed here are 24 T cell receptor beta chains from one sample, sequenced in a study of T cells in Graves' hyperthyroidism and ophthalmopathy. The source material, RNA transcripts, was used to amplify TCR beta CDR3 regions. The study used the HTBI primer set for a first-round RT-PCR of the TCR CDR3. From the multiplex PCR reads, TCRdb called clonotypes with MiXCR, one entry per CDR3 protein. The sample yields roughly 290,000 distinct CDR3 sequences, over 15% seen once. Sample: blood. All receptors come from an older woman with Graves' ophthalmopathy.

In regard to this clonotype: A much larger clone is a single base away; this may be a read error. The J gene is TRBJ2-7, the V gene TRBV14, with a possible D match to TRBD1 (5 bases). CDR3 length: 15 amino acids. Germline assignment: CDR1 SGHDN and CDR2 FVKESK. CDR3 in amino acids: CTSSPRAAIPYEQYF. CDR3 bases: TGTACCAGCAGCCCCAGGGCAGCGATTCCCTACGAGCAGTACTTC.

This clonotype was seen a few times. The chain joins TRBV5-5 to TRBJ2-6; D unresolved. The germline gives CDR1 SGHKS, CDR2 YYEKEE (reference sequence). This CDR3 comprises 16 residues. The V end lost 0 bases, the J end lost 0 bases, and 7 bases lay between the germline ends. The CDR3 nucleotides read TGTGCCAGCAGCTTGGCCGCCCACTCTGGGGCCAACGTCCTGACTTTC. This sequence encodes CASSLAAHSGANVLTF.

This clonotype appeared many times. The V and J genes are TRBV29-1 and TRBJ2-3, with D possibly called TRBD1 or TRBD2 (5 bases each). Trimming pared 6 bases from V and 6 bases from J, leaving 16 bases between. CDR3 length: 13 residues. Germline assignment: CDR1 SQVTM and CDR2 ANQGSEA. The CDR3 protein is CSVRTGALDTQYF. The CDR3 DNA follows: TGCAGCGTGAGGACCGGGGCGTTGGATACGCAGTATTTT.

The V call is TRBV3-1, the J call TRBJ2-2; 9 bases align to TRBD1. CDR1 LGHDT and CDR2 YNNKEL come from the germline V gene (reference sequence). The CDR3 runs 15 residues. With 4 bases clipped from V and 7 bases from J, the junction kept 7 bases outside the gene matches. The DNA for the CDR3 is TGTGCCAGCAGCCGCGGGACAGGGCTGGGCGGGGAGCTGTTTTTT. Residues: CASSRGTGLGGELFF.

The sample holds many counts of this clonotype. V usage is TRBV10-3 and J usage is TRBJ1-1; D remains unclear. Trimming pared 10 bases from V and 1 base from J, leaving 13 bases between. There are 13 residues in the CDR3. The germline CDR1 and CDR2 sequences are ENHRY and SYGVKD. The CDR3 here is CATERQTNTEAFF. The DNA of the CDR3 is TGTGCCACGGAACGGCAGACGAACACTGAAGCTTTCTTT.

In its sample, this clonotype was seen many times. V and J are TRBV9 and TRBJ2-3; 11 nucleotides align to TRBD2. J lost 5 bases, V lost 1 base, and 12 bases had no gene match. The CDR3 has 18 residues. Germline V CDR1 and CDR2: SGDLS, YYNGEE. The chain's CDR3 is CASSVLAGGSHRGDTQYF. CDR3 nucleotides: TGTGCCAGCAGCGTACTAGCGGGGGGCTCTCACCGCGGAGATACGCAGTATTTT.

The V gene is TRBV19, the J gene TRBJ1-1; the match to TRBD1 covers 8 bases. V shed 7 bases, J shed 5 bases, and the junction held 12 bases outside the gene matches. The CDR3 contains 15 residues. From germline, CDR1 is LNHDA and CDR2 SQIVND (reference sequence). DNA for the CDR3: TGTGCCAGTACCACGACAGGGGTCCGGAAGACTGAAGCTTTCTTT. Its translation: CASTTTGVRKTEAFF.

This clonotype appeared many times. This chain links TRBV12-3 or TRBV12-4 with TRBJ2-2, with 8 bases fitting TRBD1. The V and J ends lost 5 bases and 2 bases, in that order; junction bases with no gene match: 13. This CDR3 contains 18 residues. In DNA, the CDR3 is TGTGCCAGCAGTGTACTGCCCGGGACAGGAGCTAACACCGGGGAGCTGTTTTTT. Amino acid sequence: CASSVLPGTGANTGELFF.

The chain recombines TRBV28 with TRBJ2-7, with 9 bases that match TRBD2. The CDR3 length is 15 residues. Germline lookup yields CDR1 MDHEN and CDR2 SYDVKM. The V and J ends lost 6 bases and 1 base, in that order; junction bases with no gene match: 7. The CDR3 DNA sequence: TGTGCCAGCAGCTCTACTAGCGGGCCTTCCTACGAGCAGTACTTC. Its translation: CASSSTSGPSYEQYF.

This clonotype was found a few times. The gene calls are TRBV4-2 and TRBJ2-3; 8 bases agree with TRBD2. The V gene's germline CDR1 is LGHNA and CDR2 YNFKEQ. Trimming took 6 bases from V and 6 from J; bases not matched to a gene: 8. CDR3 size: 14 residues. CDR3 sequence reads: CASRGAGESDTQYF. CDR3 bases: TGTGCCAGCAGAGGAGCGGGAGAATCGGATACGCAGTATTTT.

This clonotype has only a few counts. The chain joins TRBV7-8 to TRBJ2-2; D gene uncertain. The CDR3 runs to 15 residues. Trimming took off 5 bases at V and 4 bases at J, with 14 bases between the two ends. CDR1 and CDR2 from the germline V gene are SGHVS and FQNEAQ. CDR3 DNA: TGTGCCAGCAGCGACGGAAACTGGGCCACCGGGGAGCTGTTTTTT. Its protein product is CASSDGNWATGELFF. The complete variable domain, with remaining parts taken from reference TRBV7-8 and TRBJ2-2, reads GAGVSQSPRYKVAKRGQDVALRCDPISGHVSLFWYQQALGQGPEFLTYFQNEAQLDKSGLPSDRFFAERPEGSVSTLKIQRTQQEDSAVYLCASSDGNWATGELFFGEGSRLTVL.

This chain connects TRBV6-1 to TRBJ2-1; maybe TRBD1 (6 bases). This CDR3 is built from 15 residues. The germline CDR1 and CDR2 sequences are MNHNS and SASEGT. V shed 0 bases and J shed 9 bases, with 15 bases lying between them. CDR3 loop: CASSEAPRARGEQFF. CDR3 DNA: TGTGCCAGCAGTGAAGCCCCGAGGGCCAGGGGTGAGCAGTTCTTC.

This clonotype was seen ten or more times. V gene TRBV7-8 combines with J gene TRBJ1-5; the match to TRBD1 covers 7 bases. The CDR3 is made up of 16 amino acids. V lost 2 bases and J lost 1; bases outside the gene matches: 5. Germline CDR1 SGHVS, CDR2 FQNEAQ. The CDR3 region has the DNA TGTGCCAGCAGCTTACAGGGGGGAACGAGCAATCAGCCCCAGCATTTT. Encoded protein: CASSLQGGTSNQPQHF.

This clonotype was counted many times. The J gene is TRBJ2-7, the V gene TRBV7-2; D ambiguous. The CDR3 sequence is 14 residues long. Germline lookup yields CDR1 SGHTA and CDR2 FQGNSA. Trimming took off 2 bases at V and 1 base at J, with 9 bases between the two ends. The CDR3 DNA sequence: TGTGCCAGCAGCTTAACACAAATTTCCTACGAGCAGTACTTC. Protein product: CASSLTQISYEQYF.

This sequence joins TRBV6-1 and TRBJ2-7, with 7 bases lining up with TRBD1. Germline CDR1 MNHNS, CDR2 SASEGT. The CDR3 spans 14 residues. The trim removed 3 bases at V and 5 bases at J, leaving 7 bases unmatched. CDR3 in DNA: TGTGCCAGCAGTGAGTCCCAGGGGGTGGACGAGCAGTACTTC. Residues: CASSESQGVDEQYF.

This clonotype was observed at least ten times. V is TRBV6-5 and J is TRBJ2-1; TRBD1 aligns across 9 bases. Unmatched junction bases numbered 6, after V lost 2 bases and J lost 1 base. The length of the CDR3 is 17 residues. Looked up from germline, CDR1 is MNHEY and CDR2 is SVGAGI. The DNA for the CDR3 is TGTGCCAGCAGTTACGCCGCCGGGACAGGGTCCTACAATGAGCAGTTCTTC. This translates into CASSYAAGTGSYNEQFF.

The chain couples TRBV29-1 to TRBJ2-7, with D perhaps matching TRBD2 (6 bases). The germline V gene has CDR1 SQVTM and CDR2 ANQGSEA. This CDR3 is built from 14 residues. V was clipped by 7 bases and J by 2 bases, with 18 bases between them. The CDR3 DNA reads TGCAGCGAGGGCCACGGGGCTAGCGCCTACGAGCAGTACTTC. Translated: CSEGHGASAYEQYF.

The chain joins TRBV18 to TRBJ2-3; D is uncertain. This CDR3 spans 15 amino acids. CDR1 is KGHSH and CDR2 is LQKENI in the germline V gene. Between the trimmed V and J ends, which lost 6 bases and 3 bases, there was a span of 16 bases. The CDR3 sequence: CASSRNGLGTDTQYF. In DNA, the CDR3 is TGTGCCAGCTCCCGCAATGGCCTAGGAACAGATACGCAGTATTTT.

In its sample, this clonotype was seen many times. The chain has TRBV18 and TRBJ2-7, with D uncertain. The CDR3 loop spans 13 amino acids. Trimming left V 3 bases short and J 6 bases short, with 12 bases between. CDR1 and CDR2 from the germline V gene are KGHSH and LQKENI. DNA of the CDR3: TGTGCCAGCTCACCGGTGCTGCTTGGCGAGCAGTACTTC. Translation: CASSPVLLGEQYF.

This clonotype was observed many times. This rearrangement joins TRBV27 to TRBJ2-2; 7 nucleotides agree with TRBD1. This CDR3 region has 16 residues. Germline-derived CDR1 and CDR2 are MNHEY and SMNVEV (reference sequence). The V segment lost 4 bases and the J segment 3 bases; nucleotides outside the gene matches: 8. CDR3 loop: CASSSPSQGYTGELFF. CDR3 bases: TGTGCCAGCAGTTCTCCCTCACAGGGGTACACCGGGGAGCTGTTTTTT.

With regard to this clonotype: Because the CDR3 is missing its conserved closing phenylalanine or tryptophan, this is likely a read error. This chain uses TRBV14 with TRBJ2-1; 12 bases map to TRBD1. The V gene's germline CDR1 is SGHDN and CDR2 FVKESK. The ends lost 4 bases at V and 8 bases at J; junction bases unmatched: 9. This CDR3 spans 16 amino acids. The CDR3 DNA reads TGTGCCAGCAGCCTCTCGGGGACAGGGGGCATGTATGAGCAGTTCCTC. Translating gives CASSLSGTGGMYEQFL.

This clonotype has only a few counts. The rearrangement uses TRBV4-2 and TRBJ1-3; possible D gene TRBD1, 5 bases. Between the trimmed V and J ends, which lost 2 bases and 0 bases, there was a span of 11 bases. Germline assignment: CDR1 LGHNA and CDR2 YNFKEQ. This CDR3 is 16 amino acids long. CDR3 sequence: CASSQKEGSSGNTIYF. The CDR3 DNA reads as TGTGCCAGCAGCCAAAAGGAGGGGTCCTCTGGAAACACCATATATTTT.

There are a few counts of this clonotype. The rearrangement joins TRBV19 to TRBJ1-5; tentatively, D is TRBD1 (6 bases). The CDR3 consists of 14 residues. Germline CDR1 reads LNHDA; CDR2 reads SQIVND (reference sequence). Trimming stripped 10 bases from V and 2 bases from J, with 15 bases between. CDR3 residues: CATQRGGGNQPQHF. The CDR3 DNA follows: TGTGCCACCCAAAGGGGGGGAGGCAATCAGCCCCAGCATTTT.

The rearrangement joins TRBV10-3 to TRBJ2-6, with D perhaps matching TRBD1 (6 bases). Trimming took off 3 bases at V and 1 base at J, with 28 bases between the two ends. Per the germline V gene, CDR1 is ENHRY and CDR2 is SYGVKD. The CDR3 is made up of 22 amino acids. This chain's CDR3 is CAISEFRSDRTSNPSGANVLTF. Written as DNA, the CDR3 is TGTGCCATCAGTGAATTTAGGTCCGACAGGACCTCTAACCCATCTGGGGCCAACGTCCTGACTTTC.